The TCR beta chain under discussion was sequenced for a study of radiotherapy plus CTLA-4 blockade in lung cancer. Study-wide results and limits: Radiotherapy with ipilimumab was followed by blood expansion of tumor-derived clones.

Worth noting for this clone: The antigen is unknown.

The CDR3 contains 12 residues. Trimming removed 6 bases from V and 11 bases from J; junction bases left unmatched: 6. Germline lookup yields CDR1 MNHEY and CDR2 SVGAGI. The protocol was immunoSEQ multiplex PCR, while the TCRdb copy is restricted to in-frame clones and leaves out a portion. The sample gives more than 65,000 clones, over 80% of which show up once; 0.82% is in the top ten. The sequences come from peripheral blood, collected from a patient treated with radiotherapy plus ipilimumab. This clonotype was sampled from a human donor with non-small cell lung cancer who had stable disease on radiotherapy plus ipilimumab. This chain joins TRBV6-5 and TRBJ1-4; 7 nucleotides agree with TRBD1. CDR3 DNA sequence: TGTGCCAGCAGGAACGACAGGGAGAAACTGTTTTTT. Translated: CASRNDREKLFF.